The present T cell receptor beta chain was sequenced within a study of cytomegalovirus exposure and HLA in healthy donors. Turning to the study itself: Early release data held 80 million to 100 million unique TCRs from HLA-typed donors. Study results and limitations: In an earlier analysis, about 90% or about 30%: the productive usage of most TCR beta V segments.

A note on this clone: The antigen remains unidentified.

Both 60 Vbeta primers and 13 Jbeta primers went into the PCR. Repertoires were generated with immunoSEQ multiplex PCR, while TCRdb's copy carries only in-frame clones and drops some. The sample has 120,000 or so clones; around three quarters are singletons. The sample taken for sequencing was PBMCs. This TCR was recovered from a female donor in good health and CMV-seronegative.

CDR3 sequence reads: CASSPQGVKHEQYF. CDR3 in DNA: TGTGCCAGCAGCCCCCAGGGGGTAAAGCACGAGCAGTACTTC. The rearrangement links TRBV7-3 to TRBJ2-7; 7 bases map to TRBD1. The CDR3 has 14 residues. From germline, CDR1 is SGHTA and CDR2 FQGTGA. V lost 5 bases to trimming and J lost 5 bases; unmatched junction nucleotides: 9.